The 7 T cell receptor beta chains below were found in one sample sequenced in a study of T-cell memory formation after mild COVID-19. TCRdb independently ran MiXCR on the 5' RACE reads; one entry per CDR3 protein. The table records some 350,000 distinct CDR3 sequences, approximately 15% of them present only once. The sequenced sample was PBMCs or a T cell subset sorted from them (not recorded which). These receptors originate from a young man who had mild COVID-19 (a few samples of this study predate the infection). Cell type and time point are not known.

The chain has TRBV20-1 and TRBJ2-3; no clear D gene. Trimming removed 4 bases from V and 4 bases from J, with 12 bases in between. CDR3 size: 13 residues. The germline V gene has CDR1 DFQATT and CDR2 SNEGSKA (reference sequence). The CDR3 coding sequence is TGCAGTGCTAAGGGTAATTCCCCAGATACGCAGTATTTT. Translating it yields CSAKGNSPDTQYF.

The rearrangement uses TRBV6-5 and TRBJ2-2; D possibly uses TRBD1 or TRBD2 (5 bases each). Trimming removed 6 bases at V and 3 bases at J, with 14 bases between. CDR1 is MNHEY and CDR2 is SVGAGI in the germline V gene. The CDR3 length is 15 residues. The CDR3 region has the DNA TGTGCCAGCAGGGGGGAAAGTCGGGACACCGGGGAGCTGTTTTTT. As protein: CASRGESRDTGELFF.

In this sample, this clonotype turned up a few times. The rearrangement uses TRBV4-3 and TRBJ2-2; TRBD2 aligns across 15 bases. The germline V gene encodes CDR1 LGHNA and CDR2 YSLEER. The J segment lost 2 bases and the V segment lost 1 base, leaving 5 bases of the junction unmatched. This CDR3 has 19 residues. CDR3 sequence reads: CASSQGTSGGALNTGELFF. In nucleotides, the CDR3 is TGCGCCAGCAGCCAAGGGACTAGCGGGGGGGCGTTAAACACCGGGGAGCTGTTTTTT.

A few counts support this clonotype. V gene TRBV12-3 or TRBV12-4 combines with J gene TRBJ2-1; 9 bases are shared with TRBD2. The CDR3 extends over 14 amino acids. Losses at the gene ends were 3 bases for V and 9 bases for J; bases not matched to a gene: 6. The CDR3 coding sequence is TGTGCCAGCAGTTTGAGGCGGGGGGGCGGTGAGCAGTTCTTC. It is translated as CASSLRRGGGEQFF.

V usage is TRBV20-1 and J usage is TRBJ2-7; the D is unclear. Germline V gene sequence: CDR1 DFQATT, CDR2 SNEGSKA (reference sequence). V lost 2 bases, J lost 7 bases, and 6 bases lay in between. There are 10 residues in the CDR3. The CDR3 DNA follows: TGCAGTGCTAGAAAGGGTGAGCAGTACTTC. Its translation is CSARKGEQYF.

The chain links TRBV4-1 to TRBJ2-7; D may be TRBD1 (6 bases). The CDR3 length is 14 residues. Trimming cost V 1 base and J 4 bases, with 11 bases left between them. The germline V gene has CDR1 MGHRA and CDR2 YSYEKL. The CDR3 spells CASSQAPTGYEQYV. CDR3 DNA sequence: TGCGCCAGCAGCCAAGCCCCGACAGGATACGAGCAGTACGTC.

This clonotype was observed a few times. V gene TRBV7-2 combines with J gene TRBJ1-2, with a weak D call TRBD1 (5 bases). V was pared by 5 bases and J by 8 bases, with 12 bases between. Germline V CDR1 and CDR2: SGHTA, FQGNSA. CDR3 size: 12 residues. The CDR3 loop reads CASSPGARGYTF. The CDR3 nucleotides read TGTGCCAGCAGCCCTGGGGCCCGCGGCTACACCTTC.